This T cell receptor beta chain was documented in a study of blood T cell repertoires in COVID-19. Study summary: T cells, B-cell-depleted T cells, or PBMCs supplied cDNA or gDNA.

Germline assignment: CDR1 MGHDK and CDR2 SYGVNS. The V gene lost 3 bases and the J gene lost 15 bases, with 12 bases spanning the gap. CDR3 length equals 11 residues. Original analysis: Cell counts per sample came from amplifying reference gene primers. Here immunoSEQ multiplex PCR was the method, and the copy in TCRdb shows in-frame clones only, minus some. V, J and clone size are those of that table, while D and trimming were read from the DNA. The profile shows roughly 80,000 clones, 82% of them singletons. This TCR derives from an elderly man with acute or convalescent COVID-19. V and J are TRBV25-1 and TRBJ2-1; perhaps TRBD2 as D (5 bases). The source material was peripheral blood. The CDR3 DNA follows: TGTGCCAGCAGTGATCTAGCAGGACTGTTCTTC. The encoded protein is CASSDLAGLFF.